Sequencing of this T cell receptor beta chain was carried out in a study of cytomegalovirus exposure and HLA in healthy donors. Study-level results: There was a cluster of highly shared sequence variants that was likely a sequencing artifact.

This clone occurred once. Its specificity is not known. Vbeta (60) and Jbeta (13) primers were used in the PCR. Measured with immunoSEQ multiplex PCR; TCRdb has only the in-frame clones, and not every one. The sample has 180,000 or so clones; about 80% are singletons. Between the trimmed V and J ends, which lost 1 base and 4 bases, there was a span of 10 bases. Looked up from germline, CDR1 is MGHRA and CDR2 is YSYEKL. This CDR3 region has 15 residues. This receptor was obtained from a woman aged 55-70 years in good health and CMV-seropositive. Sample: PBMCs. The chain links TRBV4-1 to TRBJ1-4, with D uncertain. CDR3 in amino acids: CASSQAGVNNEKLFF. CDR3 nucleotides: TGCGCCAGCAGCCAAGCCGGGGTGAATAATGAAAAACTGTTTTTT.